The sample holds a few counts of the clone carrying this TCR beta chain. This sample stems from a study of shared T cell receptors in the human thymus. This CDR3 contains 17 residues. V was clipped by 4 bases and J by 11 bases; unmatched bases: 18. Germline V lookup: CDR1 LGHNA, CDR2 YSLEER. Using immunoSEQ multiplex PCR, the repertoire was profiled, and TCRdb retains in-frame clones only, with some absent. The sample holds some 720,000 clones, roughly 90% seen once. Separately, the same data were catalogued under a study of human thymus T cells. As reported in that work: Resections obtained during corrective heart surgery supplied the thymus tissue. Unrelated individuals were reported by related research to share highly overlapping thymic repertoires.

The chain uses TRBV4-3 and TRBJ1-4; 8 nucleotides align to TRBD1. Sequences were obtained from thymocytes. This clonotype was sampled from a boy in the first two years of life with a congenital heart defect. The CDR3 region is CASSLRGPGQGGGKLFF. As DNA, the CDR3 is TGCGCCAGCAGCCTAAGGGGTCCCGGACAGGGAGGTGGTAAACTGTTTTTT.